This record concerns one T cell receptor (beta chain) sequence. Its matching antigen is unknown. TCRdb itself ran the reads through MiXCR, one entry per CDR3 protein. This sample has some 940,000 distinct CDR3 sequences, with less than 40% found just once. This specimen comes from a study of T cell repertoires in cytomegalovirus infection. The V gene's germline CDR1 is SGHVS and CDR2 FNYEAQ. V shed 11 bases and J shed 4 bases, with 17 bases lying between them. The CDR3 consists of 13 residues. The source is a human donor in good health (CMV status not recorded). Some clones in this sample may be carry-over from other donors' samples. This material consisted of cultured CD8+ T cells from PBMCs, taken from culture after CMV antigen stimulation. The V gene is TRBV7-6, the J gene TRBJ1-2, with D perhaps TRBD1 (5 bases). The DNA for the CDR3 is TGTGCCTTTTCGACCAGGGAAGGCTATGGCTACACCTTC. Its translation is CAFSTREGYGYTF.